This is a list of T cell receptor beta chains from one sample in a study of T cell responses to AZD1222 COVID-19 vaccine. Profiled with immunoSEQ multiplex PCR; TCRdb holds only in-frame clones, not every one. The profile shows fewer than 200,000 clones, more than 90% of them singletons. Sequenced material: peripheral blood, taken on day 0 of AZD1222 vaccination. The receptors here all came from an adult in good health. Each CDR3 is given with its conserved first and last residue. Each record gives: D gene, clone size, J gene, V gene, CDR3 DNA, CDR3 protein. A D gene is named only where the DNA matches it firmly. Clone size is shown for a subset of rows, as once, few, many or a class of expanded clone.

>.|.|TRBJ2-3|TRBV10-3
TGTGCCACTCGAGCGGGCCTTAGCACAGATACGCAGTATTTT
CATRAGLSTDTQYF
>.|.|TRBJ1-1|TRBV5-1
TGCGCCAGCAGCCAAAGGGGCCAAGGGAACACTGAAGCTTTCTTT
CASSQRGQGNTEAFF
>.|.|TRBJ2-1|TRBV18
TGTGCCAGCTCTTCCGGGCGGAACAATGAGCAGTTCTTC
CASSSGRNNEQFF
>.|.|TRBJ1-5|TRBV19
TGTGCCAGTAGTGATCAGGGAAGCAATCAGCCCCAGCATTTT
CASSDQGSNQPQHF
>TRBD1|.|TRBJ1-1|TRBV28
TGTGCCAGCAGTCCCCCGGGACAGTTAACTGAAGCTTTCTTT
CASSPPGQLTEAFF
>.|.|TRBJ1-1|TRBV7-9
TGTGCCAGCAGCTTGGGGGGGCTAGTCCCTTTCTCGGACACTGAAGCTTTCTTT
CASSLGGLVPFSDTEAFF
>TRBD1|.|TRBJ2-7|TRBV7-9
TGTGCCAGCAGCGCGTGGGACAGGTTCTACGAGCAGTACTTC
CASSAWDRFYEQYF
>.|.|TRBJ2-2|TRBV9
TGTGCCAGCAGCGTATCCGGCGCGAACACCGGGGAGCTGTTTTTT
CASSVSGANTGELFF
>.|few|TRBJ2-7|TRBV15
TGTGCCACCAGCAGAGATAAGGGTACCTACGAGCAGTACTTC
CATSRDKGTYEQYF
>.|.|TRBJ2-1|TRBV10-2
TGCGCCAGCAGTGGAGGCGGGATGCTTACTAATGAGCAGTTCTTC
CASSGGGMLTNEQFF
>.|.|TRBJ1-5|TRBV19
TGTGCCAGTACCCGGGGGGGAGGCGGCCAGCATTTT
CASTRGGGGQHF
>.|.|TRBJ1-1|TRBV30
TGTGCCTGGAGTGAGGAAGTGAACACTGAAGCTTTCTTT
CAWSEEVNTEAFF
>TRBD1|.|TRBJ1-1|TRBV19
TGTGCCAGTAGTATAGGCACAGGGGGTATAAACACTGAAGCTTTCTTT
CASSIGTGGINTEAFF
>TRBD1|.|TRBJ1-1|TRBV29-1
TGCAGTACGACAGGGTATAGGAACACTGAAGCTTTCTTT
CSTTGYRNTEAFF
>TRBD1|.|TRBJ1-4|TRBV7-2
TGTGCCAGCAGCCCAAGACAGGGGGCGGTTGAAAAACTGTTTTTT
CASSPRQGAVEKLFF
>TRBD1|.|TRBJ2-2|TRBV7-6
TGTGCCAGCAGCGTATCGACAGGGCAAAACACCGGGGAGCTGTTTTTT
CASSVSTGQNTGELFF
>.|.|TRBJ2-3|TRBV29-1
TGCAGCGTTGACGGGACTGGCGGCTATACGCAGTATTTT
CSVDGTGGYTQYF
>.|few|TRBJ1-2|TRBV6-1
TGTGCCAGCAGTGAAGCTGGGCAGTCCGACTATGGCTACACCTTC
CASSEAGQSDYGYTF
>.|.|TRBJ1-1|TRBV6-5
TGTGCCAGCGGGCAGGCGGGCAAGACTGAAGCTTTCTTT
CASGQAGKTEAFF
>.|.|TRBJ1-5|TRBV27
TGTGCCAGCAGTAGTTCAGTGACTCAGCCCCAGCATTTT
CASSSSVTQPQHF
>.|.|TRBJ2-3|TRBV29-1
TGCAGCGCCCCGAAGGGGGGGCAGAGCACAGATACGCAGTATTTT
CSAPKGGQSTDTQYF
>.|.|TRBJ1-3|TRBV7-9
TGTGCCAGCAGCCCCGGGGGTGGGGCCGTAAACACCATATATTTT
CASSPGGGAVNTIYF
>TRBD1|.|TRBJ1-2|TRBV6-5
TGTGCCAGCAGGCGACAGGGGGCGCCGCAGGGCTACACCTTC
CASRRQGAPQGYTF
>.|once|TRBJ1-2|TRBV7-8
TGTGCCAGCAGTTCCCGGCGGGACATGACGCAAAACTTC
CASSSRRDMTQNF
>.|.|TRBJ2-6|TRBV5-1
TGCGCCAGCAGCTTGCTAGAGTCTGGGGCCAACGTCCTGACTTTC
CASSLLESGANVLTF
>.|.|TRBJ1-2|TRBV27
TGTGCCAGCAGTCCCGGGGAGTACTATGGCTACACCTTC
CASSPGEYYGYTF
>TRBD1|.|TRBJ1-1|TRBV19
TGTGCCAGTTGGAGGGGGCCGGGGAACACTGAAGCTTTCTTT
CASWRGPGNTEAFF
>.|.|TRBJ1-1|TRBV7-8
TGTGCCAGCACGGTAGGGGCGCGCACTGAAGCTTTCTTT
CASTVGARTEAFF
>TRBD1|.|TRBJ1-4|TRBV6-1
TGTGCCAGCACCCCAGGGGGCGCGCCTAATGAAAAACTGTTTTTT
CASTPGGAPNEKLFF
>TRBD2|.|TRBJ2-3|TRBV5-1
TGCGCCAGCAGCTTGGACGGGACTAACACAGATACGCAGTATTTT
CASSLDGTNTDTQYF
>.|.|TRBJ1-5|TRBV4-1
TGCGCCAGCAGCCAAGATATAGACAGCAGGTATCAGCCCCAGCATTTT
CASSQDIDSRYQPQHF
>TRBD1|.|TRBJ1-1|TRBV24-1
TGTGCCACCAGTGATCGGGACAGTTCCGAAGCTTTCTTT
CATSDRDSSEAFF
>.|.|TRBJ2-1|TRBV3-1/TRBV3-2
TGTGCCAGCAGCCGAGGAAATGAGCAGTTCTTC
CASSRGNEQFF
>.|once|TRBJ1-1|TRBV4-1
TGCGCCAGCAGCCAAGAGAGGTTGGGGACTGAAGCTTTCTTT
CASSQERLGTEAFF
>TRBD1|.|TRBJ1-2|TRBV18
TGTGCCAGCTCCGGACAGGGCTCCATTTATGGCTACACCTTC
CASSGQGSIYGYTF
>.|.|TRBJ2-3|TRBV6-5
TGTGCCAGCAATTCTGACACAGATACGCAGTATTTT
CASNSDTDTQYF
>.|.|TRBJ2-1|TRBV19
TGTGCCAGTTCGGGTGGTGAGCAGTTCTTC
CASSGGEQFF
>.|once|TRBJ2-1|TRBV10-1
TGCGCCAGCACCGGTCTCGGGAGACGTGAGCAGTTCTTC
CASTGLGRREQFF
>.|.|TRBJ2-6|TRBV2
TGTGCCAGCAGTGAACTCATCTCTGGGGCCAACGTCCTGACTTTC
CASSELISGANVLTF